This entry concerns a single T cell receptor beta chain. Antigen: not known. This sample was included in a study of beta chain features in type 1 diabetes. Study observations and caveats: Patients with Type 1 diabetes showed moderately but significantly shorter TCRB CDR3s in all four CD4+ subsets.

CDR1 is SGHVS, CDR2 FNYEAQ, per germline. The CDR3 is 17 residues long. Unmatched junction bases numbered 11, after V lost 5 bases and J lost 4 bases. Reverse transcription of all isolated RNA meant that expressed TCRB transcripts were sequenced. TCRdb keeps only in-frame clones here, not all; method: immunoSEQ multiplex PCR. The sample lists 200,000 to 300,000 clones; approximately 15% were seen once. This chain links TRBV7-6 with TRBJ2-1; TRBD1 matches at 10 bases. The sequenced sample was naive CD4+ T cells from blood. The receptor was isolated from a man aged 25-45 years with type 1 diabetes. In nucleotides, the CDR3 is TGTGCCAGCAGCACCCCGGACAGGGGGTACCCGTACAATGAGCAGTTCTTC. Translated, it gives CASSTPDRGYPYNEQFF.